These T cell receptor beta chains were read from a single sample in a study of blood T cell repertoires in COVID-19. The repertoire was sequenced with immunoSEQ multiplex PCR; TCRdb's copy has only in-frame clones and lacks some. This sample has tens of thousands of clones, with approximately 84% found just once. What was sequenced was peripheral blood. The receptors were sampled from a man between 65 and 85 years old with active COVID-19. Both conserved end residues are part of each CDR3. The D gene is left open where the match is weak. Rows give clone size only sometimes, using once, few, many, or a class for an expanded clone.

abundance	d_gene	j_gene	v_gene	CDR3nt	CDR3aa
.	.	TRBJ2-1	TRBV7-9	TGTGCCAGCAGCTACTCCGGGGGAAACAATGAGCAGTTCTTC	CASSYSGGNNEQFF
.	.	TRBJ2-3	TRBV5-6	TGTGCCAGCAGCTTACCAGGGGTGGCCACAGATACGCAGTATTTT	CASSLPGVATDTQYF
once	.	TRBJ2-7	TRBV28	TGTGCCAGCAGTTTACGAGACTTAGTCTACGAGCAGTACTTC	CASSLRDLVYEQYF
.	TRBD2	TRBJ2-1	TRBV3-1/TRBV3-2	TGTGCCAGCAGCCAAGATCGAAGCGGGAGAGGGTACAATGAGCAGTTCTTC	CASSQDRSGRGYNEQFF
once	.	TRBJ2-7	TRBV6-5	TGTGCCAGCCGTCCTGGACAGTCGAACTACGAGCAGTACTTC	CASRPGQSNYEQYF
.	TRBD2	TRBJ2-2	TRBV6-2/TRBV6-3	TGTGCCAGCAGTTACTCGAGCGGGATTGGCACCGGGGAGCTGTTTTTT	CASSYSSGIGTGELFF
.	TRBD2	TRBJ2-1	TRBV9	TGTGCCAGCAGCGTCGGGACTAGCGGGAGGGCCATACTCCAGGATGAGCAGTTCTTC	CASSVGTSGRAILQDEQFF
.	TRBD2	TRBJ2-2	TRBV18	TGTGCCAGCTCACCACTTTCCCCTAGCGGTAACACCGGGGAGCTGTTTTTT	CASSPLSPSGNTGELFF
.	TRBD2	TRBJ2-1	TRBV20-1	TGCAGTGCCAGTGGGGGTGGCGGGACTAGCCTCTACAATGAGCAGTTCTTC	CSASGGGGTSLYNEQFF
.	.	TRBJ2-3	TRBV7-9	TGTGCCAGCGGCCTCAGCACAGATACGCAGTATTTT	CASGLSTDTQYF
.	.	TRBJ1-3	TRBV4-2	TGTGCCAGCAGATCGGTAGTTGCTGGAAACACCATATATTTT	CASRSVVAGNTIYF
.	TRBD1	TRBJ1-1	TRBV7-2	TGTGCCAGCAGCTCCCCTCTGACAGGGGGCAGGGGTACTGAAGCTTTCTTT	CASSSPLTGGRGTEAFF
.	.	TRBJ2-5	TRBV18	TGTGCCAGCTCGTACTCCGGTAGCCAAGAGACCCAGTACTTC	CASSYSGSQETQYF
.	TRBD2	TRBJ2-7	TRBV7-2	TGTGCCAGCAGCTTCGTCACTAACTATAAGACTAGCGGGAGTTGCGAGCAGTACTTC	CASSFVTNYKTSGSCEQYF
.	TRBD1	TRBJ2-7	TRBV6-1	TGTGCCAGCAGTGAAACCCAGGGGGCCTCCTACGAGCAGTACTTC	CASSETQGASYEQYF
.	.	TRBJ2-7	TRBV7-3	TGTGCCAGCAGCTTAAATGAGGGATCCCACGAGCAGTACTTC	CASSLNEGSHEQYF
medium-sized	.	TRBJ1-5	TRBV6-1	TGTGCCAGCAGTGAAGTTTCCTCCAATCAGCCCCAGCATTTT	CASSEVSSNQPQHF
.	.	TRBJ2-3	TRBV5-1	TGCGCCAGCAGCTTGGCCAATAGCGGCACAGATACGCAGTATTTT	CASSLANSGTDTQYF
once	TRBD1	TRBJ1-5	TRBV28	TGTGCCAGCAGCCCCCTCTTACAGGGGCGAGGCAATCAGCCCCAGCATTTT	CASSPLLQGRGNQPQHF
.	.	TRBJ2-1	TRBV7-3	TGTGCCAGCAGCTCCCGGACAGACAATGAGCAGTTCTTC	CASSSRTDNEQFF
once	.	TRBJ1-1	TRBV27	TGTGCCAGCAGTAAATATGGGGGGTCCCAAACTGAAGCTTTCTTT	CASSKYGGSQTEAFF
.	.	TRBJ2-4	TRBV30	TGTGCCTGGAGTGTACGGACAACCAAAAACATTCAGTACTTC	CAWSVRTTKNIQYF
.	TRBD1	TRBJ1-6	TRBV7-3	TGTGCCAGCAGCAAGGACAGGGAGAGTTCACCCCTCCACTTT	CASSKDRESSPLHF
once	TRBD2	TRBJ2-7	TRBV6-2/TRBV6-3	TGTGCCAGCAGTTACTCGAAGGCTAGCGGGAGTCACGAGCAGTACTTC	CASSYSKASGSHEQYF
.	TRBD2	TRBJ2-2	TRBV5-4	TGTGCCAGCGGCGCAGGGACTAGCGGGACGACGACCGGGGAGCTGTTTTTT	CASGAGTSGTTTGELFF
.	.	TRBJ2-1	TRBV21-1	TGTGCCAGCAGCAAAGCGGCGCTCCAACTAGCGGGAAAGTGTAATGAGCAGTTCTTC	CASSKAALQLAGKCNEQFF
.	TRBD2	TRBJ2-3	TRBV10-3	TGTGCCATCAGAGCTAGCGGGGCCTTCACAGATACGCAGTATTTT	CAIRASGAFTDTQYF
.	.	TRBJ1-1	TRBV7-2	TGTGCCAGCAGCTCCCGTGGAGGACGAAAGAACACTGAAGCTTTCTTT	CASSSRGGRKNTEAFF
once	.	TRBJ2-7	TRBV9	TGTGCCAGCAAGCCGGGTGAGTCCTACGAGCAGTACTTC	CASKPGESYEQYF
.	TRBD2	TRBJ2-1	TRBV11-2	TGTGCCAGCGCTTTAGCAGCGGGAATCTACAATGAGCAGTTCTTC	CASALAAGIYNEQFF
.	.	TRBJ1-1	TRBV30	TGTGCCTGGAGCGAGAATCAGAACACTGAAGCTTTCTTT	CAWSENQNTEAFF
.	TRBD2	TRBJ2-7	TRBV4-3	TGCGCCAGCAGCCAAGAGGGGGGGAGCTCCTACGAGCAGTACTTC	CASSQEGGSSYEQYF
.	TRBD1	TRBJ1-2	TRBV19	TGTGCCAGTAACAACAGGGGGCTGGGCTACACCTTC	CASNNRGLGYTF
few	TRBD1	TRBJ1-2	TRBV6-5	TGTGCCAGCAGTTCTCAGGGGGGCGCAGGCTATGGCTACACCTTC	CASSSQGGAGYGYTF
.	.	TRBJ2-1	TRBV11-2	TGTGCCAGCAGCTCCCCACTAGACTTTCGCAATGAGCAGTTCTTC	CASSSPLDFRNEQFF
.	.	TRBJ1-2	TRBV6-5	TGTGCCAGCAGTTCCCAACTTAACCTCTATGGCTACACCTTC	CASSSQLNLYGYTF
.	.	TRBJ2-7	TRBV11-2	TGTGCCAGCAGCCCTAGCATCGGCCAGGGGTCCTCCTACGAGCAGTACTTC	CASSPSIGQGSSYEQYF
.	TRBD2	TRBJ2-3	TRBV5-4	TGTGCCAGCAGCCTAACTAGCGGTGGCACAGATACGCAGTATTTT	CASSLTSGGTDTQYF
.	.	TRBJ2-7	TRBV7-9	TGTGCCAGCAGTAACAGGGACTCCTACGAGCAGTACTTC	CASSNRDSYEQYF
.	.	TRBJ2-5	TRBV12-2	TGTGCAAGTCGCTTAGTGATGGTGGGCAGGGTGGAGACCCAGTACTTC	CASRLVMVGRVETQYF
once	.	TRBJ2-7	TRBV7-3	TGTGCCAGCAGCTTAAAGGCTGTCGTAGGAGCGGGTAGCTCCTACGAGCAGTACTTC	CASSLKAVVGAGSSYEQYF
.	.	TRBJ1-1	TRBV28	TGTGCCAGCAGTTTAACGGGAATCGGACGGGAGCTTATGAACACTGAAGCTTTCTTT	CASSLTGIGRELMNTEAFF
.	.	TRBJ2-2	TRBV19	TGTGCCAGTAGTCTCCTTGGCGGGTCGAACACCGGGGAGCTGTTTTTT	CASSLLGGSNTGELFF
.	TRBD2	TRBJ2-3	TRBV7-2	TGTGCCAGCAGCTCGCCAAGACTAGCGGATATTCAGTATTTT	CASSSPRLADIQYF
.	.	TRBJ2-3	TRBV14	TGTGCCAGCAGCCAAGATAGAAGCACAGATACGCAGTATTTT	CASSQDRSTDTQYF
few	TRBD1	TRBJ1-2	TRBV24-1	TGTGCCACCAGTGATTCCCAGACAGGGTACGGCTACACCTTC	CATSDSQTGYGYTF
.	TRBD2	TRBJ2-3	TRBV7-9	TGTGCCAGCAGCTTAGCGGGGACTAGCGGGTCAGATACGCAGTATTTT	CASSLAGTSGSDTQYF
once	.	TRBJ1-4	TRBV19	TGTGCCACGGGCGGGGAGACTAATGAAAAACTGTTTTTT	CATGGETNEKLFF
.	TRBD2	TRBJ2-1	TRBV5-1	TGCGCCAGCAGCCGGGGACTAGCGGGTAGCTCCTACAATGAGCAGTTCTTC	CASSRGLAGSSYNEQFF
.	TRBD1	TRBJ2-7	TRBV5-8	TGTGCCAGCAGAACCAGGACAGGGGCCTACGAGCAGTACTTC	CASRTRTGAYEQYF
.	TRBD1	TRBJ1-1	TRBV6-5	TGTGCCAGCAGTTTCGGGGACAGCGGCACTGAAGCTTTCTTT	CASSFGDSGTEAFF
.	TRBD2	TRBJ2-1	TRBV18	TGTGCCAGCTCACCAAGTCTAGCGGGCTCCTACAATGAGCAGTTCTTC	CASSPSLAGSYNEQFF
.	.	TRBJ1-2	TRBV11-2	TGTGCCAGCAGCTTAGGGTACGGGGGATCGGGCTACACCTTC	CASSLGYGGSGYTF
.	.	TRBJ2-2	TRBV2	TGTGCCTCCTTGCGTGGGGGGTCCGGGGAGCTGTTTTTT	CASLRGGSGELFF
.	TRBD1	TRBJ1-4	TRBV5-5	TGTGCCAGCAGCTCGAAGATGGCCACTGTGAGGACAGGCGAAAAACTGTTTTTT	CASSSKMATVRTGEKLFF
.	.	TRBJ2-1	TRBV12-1	TGTGCCAGCAGCTTTAACATGAGTCGGGGAGACAATGAGCAGTTCTTC	CASSFNMSRGDNEQFF
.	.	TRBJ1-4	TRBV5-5	TGTGCCAGCAGCCTGGCGGGGCGGGAGGAAAAACTGTTTTTT	CASSLAGREEKLFF